The 20 T cell receptor beta chains in this list originate from one sample, sequenced in a study of T cells after yellow fever vaccination. Via MiXCR, TCRdb re-called the 5' RACE reads, giving one row per CDR3 protein. The repertoire has hundreds of thousands of distinct CDR3 sequences, roughly an eighth of them found once; the top ten carry around 14%. The material was PBMCs, obtained on the day of the yellow fever booster vaccination. The receptors originated from a man aged 25-45 years who received the YFV17D yellow fever vaccine.

Only a few counts were recorded for this clonotype. This sequence joins TRBV5-1 and TRBJ2-6, with a possible D match to TRBD1 (6 bases). The CDR3 length is 16 residues. Germline V gives CDR1 SGHRS, CDR2 YFSETQ. Between the trimmed V and J ends, which lost 4 bases and 0 bases, there was a span of 11 bases. The CDR3 DNA follows: TGCGCCAGCAGCGTGGACAGAAACTCTGGGGCCAACGTCCTGACTTTC. Its translation: CASSVDRNSGANVLTF.

V gene TRBV11-1 combines with J gene TRBJ1-4; 7 bases are shared with TRBD1. Germline trimming cut 5 bases from V and 12 bases from J; bases unmatched to any gene: 15. The CDR3 consists of 15 residues. The germline CDR1 and CDR2 sequences are SGHAT and FQDESV (reference sequence). CDR3 sequence: CASSPYASHRGELFF. The CDR3 DNA reads TGTGCCAGCAGCCCCTACGCAAGCCACAGGGGAGAACTGTTTTTT. Looking up the rest from reference TRBV11-1 and TRBJ1-4 gives the full variable domain: EAEVAQSPRYKITEKSQAVAFWCDPISGHATLYWYRQILGQGPELLVQFQDESVVDDSQLPKDRFSAERLKGVDSTLKIQPAELGDSAMYLCASSPYASHRGELFFGSGTQLSVL.

This clonotype was seen ten or more times. The gene calls are TRBV29-1 and TRBJ2-5; unclear D gene. V was trimmed by 6 bases and J by 1 base, leaving 6 bases between them. This CDR3 contains 11 residues. Germline lookup yields CDR1 SQVTM and CDR2 ANQGSEA. The CDR3 protein is CSVQPQETQYF. CDR3 nucleotides: TGCAGCGTCCAACCCCAAGAGACCCAGTACTTC.

This clonotype showed up just a few times. V gene TRBV4-1 combines with J gene TRBJ2-1; 9 bases align to TRBD2. This CDR3 is 17 amino acids long. With 3 bases clipped from V and 0 bases from J, the junction kept 6 bases outside the gene matches. Germline V gene sequence: CDR1 MGHRA, CDR2 YSYEKL. CDR3 protein: CASSHDLSGGSYNEQFF. CDR3 sequence (DNA): TGCGCCAGCAGCCATGACCTTAGCGGGGGCTCCTACAATGAGCAGTTCTTC.

The chain employs TRBV20-1 and TRBJ1-5, with TRBD1 identical over 10 bases. The CDR3 totals 14 residues. From germline, CDR1 is DFQATT and CDR2 SNEGSKA (reference sequence). With 0 bases clipped from V and 6 bases from J, the junction kept 2 bases outside the gene matches. The CDR3 region is CSAREGTGVQPQHF. CDR3 DNA: TGCAGTGCTAGAGAAGGGACAGGGGTTCAGCCCCAGCATTTT.

The table lists this clonotype with a few counts. The V call is TRBV7-9, the J call TRBJ2-2, with TRBD2 identical over 8 bases. The CDR3 contains 16 residues. The germline CDR1 and CDR2 sequences are SEHNR and FQNEAQ (reference sequence). V lost 7 bases to trimming and J lost 3 bases; unmatched junction nucleotides: 10. This CDR3 is CASNIASGPYTGELFF. The CDR3 DNA reads TGTGCCAGCAACATTGCTAGCGGGCCATACACCGGGGAGCTGTTTTTT.

This clonotype was counted only a few times. V is TRBV20-1 and J is TRBJ2-2; TRBD1 matches 7 bases. J gave up 8 bases and V 2 bases, and 14 bases lay outside the gene matches. Germline loops: CDR1 DFQATT, CDR2 SNEGSKA (reference sequence). The length of the CDR3 is 16 residues. The CDR3 is CSARTPAGGSSGELFF. CDR3 nucleotides: TGCAGTGCTAGAACCCCGGCAGGGGGATCATCAGGGGAGCTGTTTTTT.

The V call is TRBV20-1, the J call TRBJ2-1; perhaps D is TRBD1 or TRBD2 (5 bases each). V was shortened by 0 bases and J by 9 bases, with 12 bases between the two germline ends. Germline V gene data show CDR1 as DFQATT and CDR2 as SNEGSKA (reference sequence). There are 13 residues in the CDR3. CDR3 DNA: TGCAGTGCTAGAGATACCGGGACGGCTGAGCAGTTCTTC. This codes for CSARDTGTAEQFF.

This clonotype was found a few times. This chain connects TRBV14 to TRBJ1-4; maybe TRBD1 (5 bases). Deletions cut 2 bases from V and 7 bases from J, with 23 bases between. The CDR3 covers 18 residues. CDR1 is SGHDN, CDR2 FVKESK, per germline. The CDR3 region has the DNA TGTGCCAGCAGCCAAACGCCGGGACCCAAATTGGTGGGTGAAAAACTGTTTTTT. Translation gives CASSQTPGPKLVGEKLFF.

The rearrangement uses TRBV30 and TRBJ1-5; possibly TRBD1 for D (6 bases). Trimming shortened V by 0 bases and J by 6 bases, and 9 bases separated the two germline ends. This CDR3 spans 13 amino acids. Germline CDR1 GTSNPN, CDR2 SVGIG (reference sequence). The CDR3 spells CAWSVRGLQPQHF. The DNA for the CDR3 is TGTGCCTGGAGTGTACGGGGGCTTCAGCCCCAGCATTTT.

The chain joins TRBV24-1 to TRBJ2-5, with 10 bases lining up with TRBD2. CDR1 and CDR2 (germline): KGHDR, SFDVKD. The length of the CDR3 is 20 residues. Trimming took 12 bases from V and 2 from J; bases not matched to a gene: 26. The CDR3 DNA reads as TGTGCCCCCCCCTCGCACGGCCGACCTAGCGGGAGCCACAAACAAGAGACCCAGTACTTC. Amino acid sequence: CAPPSHGRPSGSHKQETQYF.

Many counts were recorded for this clonotype. The V gene is TRBV5-1, the J gene TRBJ2-2; 7 bases are shared with TRBD2. V gave up 0 bases and J gave up 4 bases; unmatched junction bases: 6. Per germline, CDR1 SGHRS and CDR2 YFSETQ. The CDR3 totals 16 residues. CDR3 coding DNA: TGCGCCAGCAGCTTGGACAGCGGGGTAACCACCGGGGAGCTGTTTTTT. Translated, it gives CASSLDSGVTTGELFF. The full variable domain, its missing parts supplied by reference TRBV5-1 and TRBJ2-2, is KAGVTQTPRYLIKTRGQQVTLSCSPISGHRSVSWYQQTPGQGLQFLFEYFSETQRNKGNFPGRFSGRQFSNSRSEMNVSTLELGDSALYLCASSLDSGVTTGELFFGEGSRLTVL.

The chain joins TRBV27 to TRBJ2-7, with 7 bases that match TRBD1. The junction had 5 bases not matched to a gene; V was cut back by 6 bases and J by 3 bases. The germline V gene has CDR1 MNHEY and CDR2 SMNVEV (reference sequence). The CDR3 is 13 residues long. CDR3 in amino acids: CASRRGQFYEQYF. CDR3 DNA sequence: TGTGCCAGCAGAAGGGGGCAGTTCTACGAGCAGTACTTC.

This clonotype occurred many times. Here the CDR3 DNA reads TGCAGTGCCGGGGAGACGACCTACGAGCAGTACTTC. This translates into CSAGETTYEQYF. The gene calls are TRBV20-1 and TRBJ2-7, with D possibly TRBD2 on 5 matching bases. The germline V gene has CDR1 DFQATT and CDR2 SNEGSKA (reference sequence). This CDR3 has 12 amino acids. Trimming removed 6 bases at V and 2 bases at J, with 11 bases between.

There are a few counts of this clonotype. The chain links TRBV5-4 to TRBJ2-5; TRBD2 agrees at 9 bases. The CDR3 is made up of 16 amino acids. The J segment lost 0 bases and the V segment lost 0 bases, leaving 3 bases of the junction unmatched. Germline V gene lookup returns CDR1 SGHNT and CDR2 YYREEE (reference sequence). CDR3 loop: CASSLEAGGNQETQYF. CDR3 DNA: TGTGCCAGCAGCTTGGAAGCGGGAGGTAACCAAGAGACCCAGTACTTC.

This clonotype was counted once. The chain has TRBV5-1 and TRBJ2-5; no reliable D call. The CDR3 is 18 residues long. Germline CDR1 SGHRS, CDR2 YFSETQ. V lost 0 bases and J 0 bases, leaving 18 bases between the germline ends. CDR3 sequence (DNA): TGCGCCAGCAGCTTGGATCCATGGGAAGGACGCTACCAAGAGACCCAGTACTTC. Translation gives CASSLDPWEGRYQETQYF.

This clonotype has more than one count but fewer than ten. This chain links TRBV6-5 with TRBJ2-4; D is possibly TRBD1 (6 bases). Germline CDR1 reads MNHEY; CDR2 reads SVGAGI. The CDR3 loop spans 15 amino acids. V gave up 4 bases and J gave up 8 bases, with 18 bases separating them. The CDR3 is CASSSGAIGRDIQYF. CDR3 bases: TGTGCCAGCAGTTCAGGGGCCATCGGCAGGGACATTCAGTACTTC.

The chain has TRBV7-6 and TRBJ2-7; TRBD1 aligns across 10 bases. Looked up from germline, CDR1 is SGHVS and CDR2 is FNYEAQ. The CDR3 loop spans 15 amino acids. V lost 7 bases and J lost 5; bases outside the gene matches: 11. The CDR3 DNA sequence: TGTGCCAGCACCATCTTCCCGGGACAGGGGAACGAGCAGTACTTC. This gives the protein CASTIFPGQGNEQYF.

This clonotype showed up just a few times. The CDR3 reads CASSRASGTFQETQYF. The CDR3 region has the DNA TGCGCCAGCAGCCGCGCTAGCGGAACTTTCCAAGAGACCCAGTACTTC. The gene calls are TRBV5-1 and TRBJ2-5; 7 bases agree with TRBD2. The J segment lost 1 base and the V segment lost 4 bases, leaving 10 bases of the junction unmatched. CDR1 and CDR2 (germline): SGHRS, YFSETQ. The CDR3 consists of 16 residues.

The chain carries TRBV6-2 or TRBV6-3 and TRBJ2-1, with D possibly matching TRBD2 (5 bases). Germline V gene data show CDR1 as MNHEY and CDR2 as SVGEGT. The V end was cut by 6 bases, the J end by 6 bases, with 15 bases between. This CDR3 is built from 14 residues. The CDR3 is CASRRELVVNEQFF. The CDR3 DNA is TGTGCCAGCAGGAGGGAGCTGGTGGTCAATGAGCAGTTCTTC.